Listed below are T cell receptor beta chains from one sample, sequenced in a study of regulatory T cells in long-lasting Graves disease. TCRdb redid the calling of the multiplex PCR reads with MiXCR, one entry per CDR3 protein. Of some 420,000 distinct CDR3 sequences in the sample, about 20% were seen once. The specimen was peripheral blood mononuclear cells (PBMCs), collected when the disease was refractory, from a patient treated with antithyroid drugs. Receptors originate from a female donor with Graves disease. The CDR3 runs from the conserved cysteine through the conserved F or W. D genes are given only for firm matches. For some rows the clone size is stated as once, few or many, or as a class when expanded; others skip it.

j_call v_call d_call clone_size cdr3_nt cdr3_aa
TRBJ2-5 TRBV19 TRBD2 few TGTGCCAGTGGCGGGGGGGGTCAAGAGACCCAGTACTTC CASGGGGQETQYF
TRBJ2-7 TRBV28 TRBD1 many TGTGCCAGCATGGGGGACAGGGAGATCTACGAGCAGTACTTC CASMGDREIYEQYF
TRBJ1-4 TRBV29-1 TRBD1 . TGCAGCGCGGGGACAGGGGGTAATGAAAAACTGTTTTTT CSAGTGGNEKLFF
TRBJ1-6 TRBV6-5 . . TGTGCCAGCAGTTTCGGTGAAGGGTATCCACCCCTCCACTTT CASSFGEGYPPLHF
TRBJ1-5 TRBV12-3/TRBV12-4 . few TGTGCCAGCAGTTTAGCCGGGTATAGGCATTTT CASSLAGYRHF
TRBJ2-3 TRBV20-1 TRBD2 . TGCAGTGCCCCTGGGGCGGGGGGCTACACAGATACGCAGTATTTT CSAPGAGGYTDTQYF
TRBJ2-7 TRBV28 . many TGTGCCAGCAGTTTTGGATGGGGCTACGAGCAGTACTTC CASSFGWGYEQYF
TRBJ2-7 TRBV20-1 TRBD1 . TGCAGTGCTATAGACAGGGGGCAAGGCTACGAGCAGTACTTC CSAIDRGQGYEQYF
TRBJ2-7 TRBV10-3 . few TGTGCCATCAGTGGACAGGCCGACGAGCAGTACTTC CAISGQADEQYF
TRBJ1-1 TRBV20-1 . many TGCAGTGCTAGGAAGACTGAAGCTTTCTTT CSARKTEAFF
TRBJ2-7 TRBV28 . many TGTGCCAGCAGTTCCTTCTACGAGCAGTACTTC CASSSFYEQYF
TRBJ2-7 TRBV25-1 TRBD1 few TGTGCCAGCAGTGACCGCAGGGGGAGCTCCTACGAGCAGTACTTC CASSDRRGSSYEQYF
TRBJ1-6 TRBV20-1 TRBD1 few TGCAGTGCTAGAGTGGGAACAGGGGTTAATTCACCCCTCCACTTT CSARVGTGVNSPLHF
TRBJ1-1 TRBV19 . . TGTGCCAGTAGCACGTATCGGGCGTCACAGGAGAATTTTAAAGGAGAAGCTTTCTTT CASSTYRASQENFKGEAFF
TRBJ2-2 TRBV12-3/TRBV12-4 . few TGTGCCAGCAGTTTTTTGCTCCCACTCGGGGTGAACACCGGGGAGCTGTTTTTT CASSFLLPLGVNTGELFF
TRBJ1-2 TRBV24-1 . many TGTGCCACCAGTAAGAGGGAAGACTATGGCTACACCTTC CATSKREDYGYTF
TRBJ1-1 TRBV9 . . TGTGCCAGCAGCGCTCAGGGGTCCGGGTACACTGAAGCTTTCTTT CASSAQGSGYTEAFF
TRBJ2-7 TRBV7-2 . . TGTGCCAGCAGCTTGAATCTTCAGGACTACGAGCAGTACTTC CASSLNLQDYEQYF
TRBJ2-2 TRBV20-1 . . TGCAGTGCTAACAGGATTGGCGCGAACACCGGGGAGCTGTTTTTT CSANRIGANTGELFF
TRBJ1-4 TRBV15 . . TGTGCCACCAGCAGAGAGGGCGAAAGGGGCGAAAAACTGTTTTTT CATSREGERGEKLFF
TRBJ2-7 TRBV6-9 . once TGTGCCAGCAGTTACTTTGATCGGGCGTTAGGGGAGCGGTACTTC CASSYFDRALGERYF
TRBJ2-7 TRBV4-3 . few TGCGCCAGCAGCCAATTCGCTAGCTCCTACGAGCAGTACTTC CASSQFASSYEQYF
TRBJ1-4 TRBV29-1 . many TGCAGCGTTGGTGGTCAGGGTAGCGAAAAACTGTTTTTT CSVGGQGSEKLFF
TRBJ2-5 TRBV29-1 . . TGCAGCGTTGAGATGCAAGAGACCCAGTACTTC CSVEMQETQYF
TRBJ2-7 TRBV20-1 TRBD1 many TGCAGGGGGGAGGGACAGGGGATCCACGAGCAGTACTTC CRGEGQGIHEQYF
TRBJ2-5 TRBV7-3 TRBD1 few TGTGCCAGCAGCTTATTCCCCCCTGGTTCTGGGGGACAGGAGACCCAGTACTTC CASSLFPPGSGGQETQYF
TRBJ1-6 TRBV18 . many TGTGCCAGCTCACCACCCCAGCAACCCCTCCACTTT CASSPPQQPLHF
TRBJ1-5 TRBV30 TRBD1 few TGTGCCTGGAGTGTGGGGACAGGGGGTAGCAATCAGCCCCAGCATTTT CAWSVGTGGSNQPQHF
TRBJ2-3 TRBV12-3/TRBV12-4 . few TGTGCCAGCAGTGAAGGGGACAATTTAAACACAGATACGCAGTATTTT CASSEGDNLNTDTQYF
TRBJ1-2 TRBV4-3 . . TGCGCCAGCAGCCAGGCCGGGACCTTCTATGGCTACACCTTC CASSQAGTFYGYTF
TRBJ1-1 TRBV5-6 TRBD1 few TGTGCCAGCAGCCCGGACAGGGGGGTAACTGAAGCTTTCTTT CASSPDRGVTEAFF
TRBJ1-5 TRBV30 . many TGTGCCTGGAGTGTTGAGTTACAGGGAGATCAGCCCCAGCATTTT CAWSVELQGDQPQHF
TRBJ2-3 TRBV7-2 . few TGTGCCAGCAGTCGAGACCTAGGGACAGATACGCAGTATTTT CASSRDLGTDTQYF
TRBJ1-1 TRBV3-1 . . TGTGCCAGCAGCTCGGACAGTCCGGCCACTGAAGCTTTCTTT CASSSDSPATEAFF
TRBJ2-7 TRBV28 TRBD1 . TGTGCCAGCAGCCAACCCGGGACAGGGGCCTACGAGCAGTACTTC CASSQPGTGAYEQYF
TRBJ1-5 TRBV19 TRBD1 few TGTGCCAGTAGTATTGGGGCAGGGGGGTCTCAGCCCCAGCATTTT CASSIGAGGSQPQHF
TRBJ2-7 TRBV7-9 . few TGTGCCAGCAGCTTAGGGTCTGGGGGTAGGGAACAGTACTTC CASSLGSGGREQYF
TRBJ2-7 TRBV12-3/TRBV12-4 TRBD2 . TGTGCCAGCAGTTTAAGCGGGGGCTTTAACGAGCAGTACTTC CASSLSGGFNEQYF
TRBJ2-3 TRBV20-1 . . TGCAGTGCTCCCAGGGGGGCGTCCATTACAGATACGCAGTATTTT CSAPRGASITDTQYF
TRBJ2-5 TRBV20-1 . . TGCAGTGCTAGAGATAACGGGGGCGGGTTAAAGACCCAGTACTTC CSARDNGGGLKTQYF
TRBJ1-5 TRBV6-1 . many TGTGCCAGCAGGAGAGGTGCGTTAAGCAATCAGCCCCAGCATTTT CASRRGALSNQPQHF
TRBJ1-2 TRBV9 . . TGTGCCAGCAGTGCATACCCGGGGGACTATGGCTACACCTTC CASSAYPGDYGYTF
TRBJ2-7 TRBV2 . many TGTGCCAGCAGTCAATACACCATTAGGACAGCTTCCTACGAGCAGTACTTC CASSQYTIRTASYEQYF
TRBJ2-7 TRBV10-3 . few TGTGCCACCCGAGCGGCTAGCGTCTACGAGCAGTACTTC CATRAASVYEQYF
TRBJ1-1 TRBV6-1 . . TGTGCCAGCAGCGGGGGGCTTACTATGAACACTGAAGCTTTCTTT CASSGGLTMNTEAFF
TRBJ1-5 TRBV6-1 TRBD1 many TGTGCCAGCAATAAAGGACAGGGCCAGCTCTATAGCAATCAGCCCCAGCATTTT CASNKGQGQLYSNQPQHF
TRBJ2-6 TRBV12-3/TRBV12-4 . many TGTGCCAGCTTGAGCTCTGGGGCCAACGTCCTGACTTTC CASLSSGANVLTF
TRBJ2-3 TRBV12-3/TRBV12-4 . . TGTGCCAGCAGGGCCCTGGATACGCAGTATTTT CASRALDTQYF